This TCR beta chain was captured by sequencing in a study of shared clonotypes between healthy human individuals. As for the study in general: Donors were a couple of women and a few men aged 18 to 49.

The V and J ends lost 0 bases and 0 bases respectively, with 15 bases between them. The CDR3 is made up of 17 amino acids. Germline values: CDR1 SGHRS, CDR2 YFSETQ. The method was immunoSEQ multiplex PCR; TCRdb's version includes in-frame clones alone and lacks a portion of them. The table records about 95,000 clones, 67% of them present only once. To note about this clone: Antigen specificity is unknown.

Whole-study results and caveats: Among donors, clonotype sharing was expected to be affected by sequencing depth. Non-shared clonotypes were found to have lower generation probabilities than the clonotypes that were shared by all four of the sorted-subset donors. Clonotype sharing across a few donors was observed for about 5.2% of naive CD4 clonotypes.

The chain carries TRBV5-1 and TRBJ1-1, with a possible D match to TRBD1 (5 bases). The sequencing sample was made of memory CD8+ T cells sorted from blood. Described subset: CD45RO+ cells pooled with CCR7-negative TemRA cells. The TCR comes from a man aged 25 to 40 in good health. The CDR3 DNA follows: TGCGCCAGCAGCTTGGGGACCGGGACGCAAGTGAACACTGAAGCTTTCTTT. Amino acids: CASSLGTGTQVNTEAFF.